The sequence of this T cell receptor beta chain was determined in a study of regulatory T cells in long-lasting Graves disease (dated by TCRdb to the early 2020s). With respect to the entire study: Antithyroid drugs had been taken for less than 3 months by newly diagnosed Graves' disease patients. Peripheral blood TCR sequencing and RNA sequencing compared persistent Graves' disease patients with newly diagnosed Graves' disease patients. The study was conducted in China and was registered as a clinical trial. A total of roughly 35 samples underwent TCR sequencing: about 13 from persistent and some 20 from newly diagnosed Graves' disease patients.

Library prep was done by multiplex PCR. The sequencer was an Illumina HiSeq 4000. iRepertoire HTBI primers and Arm-PCR amplification of CDR3 regions were used to construct TCR beta libraries. Before sequencing, the PCR products went through gel purification. Under the source paper's analysis protocol: Across samples, 60 to 70 TRBV and roughly 15 TRBJ segments were identified and used for gene usage analysis of CDR3 amino acid clonotypes. COPE and FqMerger were used to merge the filtered high-quality paired reads into contigs. Contigs were aligned with BLAST to IMGT TRBV, TRBD and TRBJ reference genes, and CDR3 was defined per IMGT. Any clonotype with a frequency above 0.1% was classified as a highly expanded clone. Shannon entropy was used to measure repertoire diversity, and the Gini coefficient was used to measure V-J evenness. A clonotype found in more than one individual was treated as public. Through fastp at Q25 and MiXCR, TCRdb rebuilt clones from the public reads, retaining in-frame beta chains. Each entry is one CDR3 protein sequence, shown with its most common DNA and genes. It is TCRdb's table, rather than the study itself, that gives the V and J calls and clone size. For this sample the table gives 380,000 or so distinct CDR3 sequences, of which roughly 17% were detected only once. Together, the top ten hold around 21% of the sample.

Overall study results and their limits: The authors noted that the small sample size was a limitation that may lower accuracy. Only peripheral blood was studied, because thyroid tissue, the primary lesion, was inaccessible. Sequencing and analysis were limited to the TCR beta chain. Compared with newly diagnosed patients, patients with persistent Graves' disease had lower TCR Shannon entropy and fewer highly expanded clones, which suggests clonal expansion. More public clonotypes were shared among persistent patients (2,741) than among newly diagnosed patients (more than 900).

This clonotype has just a few counts. The target of this receptor is not known. No clone much larger than this one lies a single base away; base qualities are absent. The time point label on this specimen signifies: newly diagnosed GD, antithyroid drugs for less than 3 months. For both TCR sequencing and RNA sequencing, RNA was extracted from PBMCs using TRIzol. The diagnosis of Graves' disease followed American Thyroid Association guidelines. Patients for the study were recruited at an endocrinology department in Xi'an, China. Each patient gave approximately 9.7 milliliters of peripheral blood, collected in an EDTA anticoagulant tube. Ficoll Paque Plus density gradient separation was used to isolate PBMCs, and no further T cell sorting was done. An Agilent 2100 Bioanalyzer and agarose gel were used to check RNA quality, while a NanoDrop 2000 measured RNA concentration. These sequences were also reported in another study, on T cells in Graves' hyperthyroidism and ophthalmopathy. The second study, in turn, reports: Stable Graves' hyperthyroidism was defined as no progression to ophthalmopathy during 18 months of follow-up. Hyperthyroidism patients were newly diagnosed, with disease duration under 2 months, and aged 18 to 65 years. Patients with uncontrolled infections, other autoimmune diseases, pregnancy or lactation were excluded. Clinical symptoms, serum thyroxine and TRAb, thyroid ultrasound, and orbital computed tomography formed the basis for the diagnoses. A first-round RT-PCR of the TCR CDR3 used the HTBI primer set with the Qiagen OneStep RT-PCR kit. Most expanded thyroid clonotypes (frequency above 0.001) were also detected in blood, a finding suggesting that blood repertoires may reflect thyroid immune responses. A model built on a 13 V-J signature distinguished ophthalmopathy from stable hyperthyroidism, reaching 87.88% sensitivity and about 81% specificity in cross-validation and 80%/75% in testing. In validation, the model predicted progression to ophthalmopathy with around 71% sensitivity and approximately 72% specificity, a median of roughly seven months before onset. A discovery cohort of around 98 patients, roughly 43 with Graves' ophthalmopathy and roughly 59 with stable Graves' hyperthyroidism, was used to find distinguishing TCR V-J signatures. Prospective prediction of ophthalmopathy was tested in an independent validation cohort of fewer than 20 hyperthyroidism patients and around 16 patients who later progressed to ophthalmopathy. For training and testing, the roughly 100 patients in the discovery cohort were randomly divided in a 7:3 ratio. In roughly six Graves' hyperthyroidism patients, the study also compared T-cell repertoires from thyroid tissue with T-cell repertoires from blood. Once sampling was done, hyperthyroidism patients were given methimazole at a starting dose of 30 mg daily, whereas ophthalmopathy patients were given high-dose intravenous methylprednisolone. A second multiplex PCR round built the libraries, followed by size selection and purification. The libraries were sequenced on an Illumina HiSeq2000 using paired-end 100 bp reads. Raw data were processed with SOAPnuke, discarding reads with adapters, uncalled bases, mean Phred below 15, or no exact constant-primer or identifier match. High-quality paired reads were merged using COPE v1.2.5, and each unique nucleotide sequence was defined as a clonotype. MiTCR v1.1 was used to align clonotypes to the IMGT TRBV, TRBD and TRBJ reference segments. The analysis was restricted to V-J combinations with a frequency above 0.0001, which together covered roughly 99% of the repertoires. A TCS score was defined as the ratio of F50 (clonal expansion) to E x V (chaos), with BLOSUM62-based TCRdist applied between CDR3 peptides within each V-J. Welch's t-statistics and random forest reduced roughly 500 V-J features to about 12, which were used in a naive Bayes classifier (R e1071). Sample size was not statistically predetermined, and blinding of investigators to group allocation was not performed. TCR Vbeta CDR3 sequencing of roughly 140 peripheral blood samples (43 ophthalmopathy, 75 hyperthyroidism and roughly 17 progressor patients) is reported in the paper.

Sequences were derived from peripheral blood mononuclear cells (PBMCs), sampled at new diagnosis, from a patient treated with antithyroid drugs. The clonotype was recovered from a young woman with Graves disease. Donor details come from another sample of the same person, matched by shared clones.

The CDR3 in this case is CAWGRPGQIHQPQHF. The sequence in DNA is TGTGCCTGGGGGCGACCGGGACAAATACATCAGCCCCAGCATTTT. The chain is made from TRBV30 and TRBJ1-5; TRBD1 is possibly the D segment (6 matching bases). The CDR3 contains 15 residues, cysteine and phenylalanine counted. Just the 45-base CDR3 DNA is kept, in frame starting at base 1. The germline V gene (reference sequence) provides CDR1 GTSNPN and CDR2 SVGIG. Trimming takes 5 bases from V and 5 bases from J, and the germline ends sit 19 bases apart.